Listed here is a single T cell receptor (beta chain). The length of the CDR3 is 14 residues. The data were taken from a study of blood T cell repertoires in COVID-19. Across the study: Some COVID-19 samples were acute and others convalescent; all came from the United States, Italy and Spain. From T cells, B-cell-depleted T cells, or PBMCs came the material, which was cDNA or gDNA.

In the study's own analysis: Nucleated cell counts were estimated from reference gene primer amplification. TCRdb's table, derived via immunoSEQ multiplex PCR, lists solely in-frame clones and lacks some. The DNA gave D and trimming, while V, J and clone size come from that table. This sample has 4,900 or so clones, with about nine tenths found just once. This chain connects TRBV21-1 to TRBJ2-5; the table calls TRBD2, which could not be checked here. TRBV21-1 is tagged as a pseudogene. The source material was peripheral blood. The clonotype originates from a human donor in a cohort sampled during active COVID-19. In DNA form, the CDR3 reads TGTGCCAGCAGCAGAAGCAGGAGGGCAGAGACCCAGTACTTC. The encoded protein is CASSRSRRAETQYF.